This T cell receptor beta chain was captured in a study of blood T cell repertoires in COVID-19. Overall study context: Researchers got acute and convalescent COVID-19 samples from the United States, Italy and Spain. Sources were T cells, B-cell-depleted T cells, or PBMCs; the material itself was cDNA or gDNA.

Germline CDR1 is SEHNR and CDR2 is FQNEAQ (reference sequence). The V gene end was trimmed by 5 bases and the J gene end by 1 base; junction bases not matched to a gene: 5. The CDR3 covers 16 residues. Per the study methods: Estimated nucleated cell counts came from reference gene primer amplification. Sequencing used immunoSEQ multiplex PCR; TCRdb keeps in-frame clones, though not all of them. The V and J calls and clone size are taken from that table; D and trimming were inferred from the DNA. The sample holds under 150,000 clones; approximately 80% are singletons and the top ten take roughly 4.7%.

The material sequenced was peripheral blood. This receptor was identified in a woman aged 45 to 65 with acute or convalescent COVID-19. V and J are TRBV7-9 and TRBJ2-2, with 9 bases fitting TRBD2. The CDR3 sequence is CASSQQRGVNTGELFF. In DNA, the CDR3 is TGTGCCAGCAGCCAGCAGCGGGGGGTGAACACCGGGGAGCTGTTTTTT.